The 27 T cell receptor beta chains presented below share a single source sample, sequenced in a study of cytomegalovirus exposure and HLA in healthy donors. PCR involved 60 Vbeta and 13 Jbeta primers. TCRdb keeps only in-frame clones here, not all; method: immunoSEQ multiplex PCR. With 120,000 to 150,000 clones in the sample, the ten largest clones hold about 2%. The sequenced sample consisted of PBMCs. Receptor source: a woman younger than 35 in good health and CMV-seronegative.

The chain recombines TRBV2 with TRBJ2-7, with 7 nucleotides matching TRBD1. V lost 5 bases and J lost 6; bases outside the gene matches: 10. Germline V gene data show CDR1 as SNHLY and CDR2 as FYNNEI. The CDR3 covers 14 residues. The CDR3 coding sequence is TGTGCCAGCAGTCAAACCGGGACAGCCTCCGAGCAGTACTTC. Its protein is CASSQTGTASEQYF.

The genes are TRBV6-1 and TRBJ2-1; D possibly corresponds to TRBD2 (7 bases). V dropped 5 bases and J dropped 8 bases, with 16 bases sitting between them. From germline, CDR1 is MNHNS and CDR2 SASEGT. CDR3 length equals 14 residues. This chain's CDR3 is CASSPLGGRYEQFF. CDR3 nucleotide sequence: TGTGCCAGCAGTCCCCTGGGGGGGCGGTATGAGCAGTTCTTC.

The chain is built from TRBV29-1 and TRBJ1-1; D is uncertain. The V gene's germline CDR1 is SQVTM and CDR2 ANQGSEA. Between the trimmed V and J ends, which lost 4 bases and 3 bases, there was a span of 9 bases. This CDR3 has 12 amino acids. The CDR3 bases are TGCAGCGTTGGAGGGTTCGACACTGAAGCTTTCTTT. This translates into CSVGGFDTEAFF.

The gene calls are TRBV19 and TRBJ1-5; possible D gene TRBD1, 6 bases. CDR1 LNHDA and CDR2 SQIVND come from the germline V gene (reference sequence). Trimming pared 1 base from V and 5 bases from J, leaving 9 bases between. The CDR3 totals 14 residues. CDR3 residues: CASSIVSGDQPQHF. The CDR3 DNA is TGTGCCAGTAGTATAGTTTCAGGGGATCAGCCCCAGCATTTT.

This chain connects TRBV4-1 to TRBJ2-2, with TRBD1 matching over 9 bases. CDR1 and CDR2 (germline): MGHRA, YSYEKL. After removal of 0 bases from V and 4 bases from J, the junction contained 3 bases not matched to a gene. The CDR3 totals 16 residues. The CDR3 DNA follows: TGCGCCAGCAGCCAAGAAGGACAGGGGACCACCGGGGAGCTGTTTTTT. Translated, it gives CASSQEGQGTTGELFF.

Concerning this clone: At one of its ends the junction is not consistent with the germline gene, which may arise from a read error. In the same sample, other DNA sequences code for this CDR3. CDR3 coding DNA: TGTGCCAGCAGTCAAGTCCTCAGGGGCGAGGAGACTCAGTACTTC. Protein: CASSQVLRGEETQYF. V and J are TRBV6-5 and TRBJ2-5, with D tentatively TRBD1 (6 bases). The CDR3 has 15 amino acids. In germline, CDR1 is MNHEY, CDR2 SVGAGI.

The rearrangement joins TRBV9 to TRBJ2-3; TRBD2 aligns across 12 bases. Germline loops: CDR1 SGDLS, CDR2 YYNGEE. The CDR3 is made up of 22 amino acids. J lost 2 bases, V lost 3 bases, and 22 bases had no gene match. The CDR3 DNA follows: TGTGCCAGCAGCGCCCCGACTAGCGGGAGATGGGTGCGGAGAGCAAACACAGATACGCAGTATTTT. Translating it yields CASSAPTSGRWVRRANTDTQYF.

V gene TRBV6-6 combines with J gene TRBJ2-7; 7 nucleotides line up with TRBD2. The CDR3 runs to 13 residues. The germline V gene encodes CDR1 MNHNY and CDR2 SVGAGI (reference sequence). V lost 6 bases to trimming and J lost 3 bases; unmatched junction nucleotides: 5. CDR3 loop: CASRGRGIYEQYF. In DNA form, the CDR3 reads TGTGCCAGCAGGGGGCGGGGGATCTACGAGCAGTACTTC.

The rearrangement uses TRBV19 and TRBJ2-7; maybe TRBD2 (6 bases). The germline CDR1 and CDR2 sequences are LNHDA and SQIVND (reference sequence). With 5 bases removed from V and 4 bases from J, the gap between germline ends came to 15 bases. The CDR3 is made up of 14 amino acids. The CDR3 coding sequence is TGTGCCAGTAGTGCCGGGACTCATGAATACGAGCAGTACTTC. Protein sequence: CASSAGTHEYEQYF. The full variable domain, completed using reference TRBV19 and TRBJ2-7, is DGGITQSPKYLFRKEGQNVTLSCEQNLNHDAMYWYRQDPGQGLRLIYYSQIVNDFQKGDIAEGYSVSREKKESFPLTVTSAQKNPTAFYLCASSAGTHEYEQYFGPGTRLTVT.

The chain recombines TRBV5-1 with TRBJ1-1; 7 positions match TRBD1. This CDR3 comprises 21 residues. Unmatched junction bases numbered 20, after V lost 0 bases and J lost 0 bases. Germline CDR1 SGHRS, CDR2 YFSETQ. This chain's CDR3 is CASSLEGGRGEPGAMNTEAFF. The CDR3, as DNA: TGCGCCAGCAGCTTGGAAGGGGGCAGGGGGGAGCCTGGGGCTATGAACACTGAAGCTTTCTTT. Using reference TRBV5-1 and TRBJ1-1 for the parts outside the CDR3, the full variable domain is KAGVTQTPRYLIKTRGQQVTLSCSPISGHRSVSWYQQTPGQGLQFLFEYFSETQRNKGNFPGRFSGRQFSNSRSEMNVSTLELGDSALYLCASSLEGGRGEPGAMNTEAFFGQGTRLTVV.

The rearrangement links TRBV19 to TRBJ2-7, with 10 bases fitting TRBD1. The CDR3 totals 14 residues. The germline CDR1 and CDR2 sequences are LNHDA and SQIVND (reference sequence). V lost 5 bases to trimming and J lost 3 bases; unmatched junction nucleotides: 4. The DNA of the CDR3 is TGTGCCAGTAGTGCCGGACAGGGGGACTACGAGCAGTACGTC. Translation: CASSAGQGDYEQYV.

V and J are TRBV5-1 and TRBJ2-3; D unresolved. This CDR3 is 12 amino acids long. The germline gives CDR1 SGHRS, CDR2 YFSETQ. V was pared by 4 bases and J by 2 bases, with 5 bases between. The CDR3, as DNA: TGCGCCAGCAGCCTACTCACAGATACGCAGTATTTT. Translated, it gives CASSLLTDTQYF.

The chain recombines TRBV13 with TRBJ2-7; TRBD2 agrees at 8 bases. Germline CDR1 and CDR2: PRHDT and FYEKMQ (reference sequence). V shed 6 bases and J 3 bases; nucleotides not matched to a gene: 10. There are 15 residues in the CDR3. CDR3 protein: CASSPYGGGFYEQYV. As DNA, the CDR3 is TGTGCCAGCAGTCCCTATGGCGGGGGGTTCTACGAGCAGTACGTC.

The V and J genes are TRBV7-9 and TRBJ1-2; the D gene is possibly TRBD1 (5 bases). CDR3 length: 14 residues. Trimming stripped 6 bases from V and 8 bases from J, with 19 bases between. The germline CDR1 and CDR2 sequences are SEHNR and FQNEAQ (reference sequence). The CDR3 bases are TGTGCCAGCAGTTCACCCCAGCAGGGTAGAGGCTACACCTTC. This sequence encodes CASSSPQQGRGYTF.

V gene TRBV5-1 combines with J gene TRBJ2-5; 7 nucleotides match TRBD1. CDR1 SGHRS and CDR2 YFSETQ come from the germline V gene. The CDR3 runs 13 residues. V was pared by 5 bases and J by 3 bases, with 4 bases of the junction left unmatched. This CDR3 is CASRYGTEETQYF. In DNA, the CDR3 is TGCGCCAGCAGATATGGGACAGAAGAGACCCAGTACTTC.

The rearrangement joins TRBV6-5 to TRBJ1-6; D unresolved. The germline V gene encodes CDR1 MNHEY and CDR2 SVGAGI. Trimming stripped 3 bases from V and 5 bases from J, with 8 bases between. The CDR3 totals 14 residues. The CDR3 here is CASSYRVNNSPLHF. CDR3 coding DNA: TGTGCCAGCAGTTATCGGGTTAATAATTCACCCCTCCACTTT.

The chain recombines TRBV10-3 with TRBJ2-5; D possibly corresponds to TRBD2 (5 bases). The CDR3 totals 15 residues. Germline CDR1 is ENHRY and CDR2 is SYGVKD. V was pared by 3 bases and J by 4 bases, with 15 bases between. Here the CDR3 reads CAISDVGRVGETQYF. Written as DNA, the CDR3 is TGTGCCATCAGTGATGTAGGGCGGGTTGGAGAGACCCAGTACTTC.

The gene calls are TRBV11-2 and TRBJ1-3; no definite D call. CDR1 and CDR2 (germline): SGHAT, FQNNGV. This CDR3 spans 16 amino acids. V was cut by 4 bases and J by 3 bases, with 16 bases left in between. CDR3 amino acids: CASSSGVRARGNTIYF. In nucleotides, the CDR3 is TGTGCCAGCAGCTCCGGGGTGCGCGCCCGTGGAAACACCATATATTTT.

The chain joins TRBV19 to TRBJ2-3, with D possibly TRBD1 on 5 matching bases. The CDR3 has 14 residues. Trimming pared 5 bases from V and 3 bases from J, leaving 12 bases between. From germline, CDR1 is LNHDA and CDR2 SQIVND (reference sequence). The CDR3 region is CASSPQGLTDTQYF. The CDR3 coding sequence is TGTGCCAGTAGTCCCCAGGGTTTAACAGATACGCAGTATTTT.

The chain links TRBV18 to TRBJ2-3; D is undetermined. The CDR3 is made up of 13 amino acids. Germline V gene sequence: CDR1 KGHSH, CDR2 LQKENI. Trimming shortened V by 2 bases and J by 1 base, and 4 bases separated the two germline ends. CDR3 sequence (DNA): TGTGCCAGCTCACCAATCGGCACAGATACGCAGTATTTT. Its protein is CASSPIGTDTQYF.

CDR3 loop: CASSPGTSNYGYTF. CDR3 DNA sequence: TGTGCCAGCAGTCCAGGGACATCTAACTATGGCTACACCTTC. The J gene is TRBJ1-2, the V gene TRBV27; a weak D match, TRBD1 (6 bases). CDR3 length: 14 amino acids. Germline CDR1 reads MNHEY; CDR2 reads SMNVEV (reference sequence). V was cut by 5 bases and J by 0 bases, with 10 bases left in between.

The chain joins TRBV28 to TRBJ2-7; 10 positions match TRBD1. The CDR3 totals 16 residues. Germline lookup yields CDR1 MDHEN and CDR2 SYDVKM. V gave up 7 bases and J gave up 3 bases; unmatched junction bases: 12. The CDR3: CASMSGQGFGVYEQYV. CDR3 coding DNA: TGTGCCAGCATGTCGGGACAGGGGTTCGGGGTCTACGAGCAGTACGTC.

CDR3 residues: CLSCSGTNNEQFF. CDR3 nucleotides: TGCTTGTCGTGTTCCGGGACAAACAATGAGCAGTTCTTC. This rearrangement joins TRBV1 to TRBJ2-1; the table assigns TRBD1, which was not confirmed against the DNA. TRBV1 has pseudogene status. The CDR3 is made up of 13 amino acids.

The gene calls are TRBV29-1 and TRBJ1-1, with a possible D match to TRBD1 (6 bases). V lost 3 bases and J lost 4, with 12 bases in between. Germline V gene lookup returns CDR1 SQVTM and CDR2 ANQGSEA. The CDR3 runs to 13 residues. This CDR3 reads CSVEEQGSTEAFF. In DNA form, the CDR3 reads TGCAGCGTTGAGGAACAGGGTAGCACTGAAGCTTTCTTT.

The chain couples TRBV2 to TRBJ2-5; perhaps TRBD2 as D (5 bases). The V gene lost 4 bases and the J gene lost 2 bases, with 8 bases spanning the gap. The CDR3 covers 13 residues. CDR1 is SNHLY and CDR2 is FYNNEI in the germline V gene. CDR3 sequence (DNA): TGTGCCAGCAGTGGTGAGGGACAAGAGACCCAGTACTTC. The encoded protein is CASSGEGQETQYF.

The V call is TRBV30, the J call TRBJ2-1, with a tentative D call TRBD2 (6 bases). Germline CDR1 is GTSNPN and CDR2 is SVGIG (reference sequence). The CDR3 is made up of 13 amino acids. Trimming took off 8 bases at V and 15 bases at J, with 26 bases between the two ends. CDR3 in DNA: TGTGCCGGGTGGGGCCCTACAGTAGGGGAGGTGTTCTTC. It specifies CAGWGPTVGEVFF. The entire variable domain, with the rest obtained from reference TRBV30 and TRBJ2-1, is as follows: SQTIHQWPATLVQPVGSPLSLECTVEGTSNPNLYWYRQAAGRGLQLLFYSVGIGQISSEVPQNLSASRPQDRQFILSSKKLLLSDSGFYLCAGWGPTVGEVFFGPGTRLTVL.

The chain employs TRBV6-5 and TRBJ1-2; 11 bases align to TRBD1. This CDR3 comprises 13 residues. Germline values: CDR1 MNHEY, CDR2 SVGAGI. V dropped 5 bases and J dropped 6; count of bases not matched to a gene: 2. CDR3 bases: TGTGCCAGCAGTAGGACAGGGGGCGATGGCTACACCTTC. Its translation is CASSRTGGDGYTF.